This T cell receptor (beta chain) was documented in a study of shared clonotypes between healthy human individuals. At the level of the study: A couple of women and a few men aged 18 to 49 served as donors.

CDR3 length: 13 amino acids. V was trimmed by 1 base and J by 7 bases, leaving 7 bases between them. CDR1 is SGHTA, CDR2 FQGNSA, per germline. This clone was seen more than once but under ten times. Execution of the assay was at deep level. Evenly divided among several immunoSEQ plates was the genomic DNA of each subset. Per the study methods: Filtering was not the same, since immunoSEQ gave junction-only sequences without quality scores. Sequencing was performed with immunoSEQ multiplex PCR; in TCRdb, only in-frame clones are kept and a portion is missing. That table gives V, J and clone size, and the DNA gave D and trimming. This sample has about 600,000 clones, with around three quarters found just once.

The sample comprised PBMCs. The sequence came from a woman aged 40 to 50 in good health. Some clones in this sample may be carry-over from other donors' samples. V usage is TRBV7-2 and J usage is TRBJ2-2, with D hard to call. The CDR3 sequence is CASSLGSGGELFF. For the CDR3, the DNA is TGTGCCAGCAGCTTAGGTTCGGGCGGGGAGCTGTTTTTT.